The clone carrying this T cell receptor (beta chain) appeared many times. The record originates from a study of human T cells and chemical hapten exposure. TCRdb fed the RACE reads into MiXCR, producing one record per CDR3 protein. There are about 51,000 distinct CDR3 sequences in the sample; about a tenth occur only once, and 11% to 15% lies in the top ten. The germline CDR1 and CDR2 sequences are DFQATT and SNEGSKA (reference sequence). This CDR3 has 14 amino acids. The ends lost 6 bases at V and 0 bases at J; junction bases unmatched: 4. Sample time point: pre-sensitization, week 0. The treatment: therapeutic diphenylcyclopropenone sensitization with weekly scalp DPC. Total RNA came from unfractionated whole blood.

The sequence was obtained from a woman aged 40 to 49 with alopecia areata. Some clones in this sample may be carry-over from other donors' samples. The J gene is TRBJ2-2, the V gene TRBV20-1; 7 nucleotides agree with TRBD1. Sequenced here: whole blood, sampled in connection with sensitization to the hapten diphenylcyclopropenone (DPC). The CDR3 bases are TGCAGTGCCTCAGGGGGTGCGAACACCGGGGAGCTGTTTTTT. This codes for CSASGGANTGELFF.